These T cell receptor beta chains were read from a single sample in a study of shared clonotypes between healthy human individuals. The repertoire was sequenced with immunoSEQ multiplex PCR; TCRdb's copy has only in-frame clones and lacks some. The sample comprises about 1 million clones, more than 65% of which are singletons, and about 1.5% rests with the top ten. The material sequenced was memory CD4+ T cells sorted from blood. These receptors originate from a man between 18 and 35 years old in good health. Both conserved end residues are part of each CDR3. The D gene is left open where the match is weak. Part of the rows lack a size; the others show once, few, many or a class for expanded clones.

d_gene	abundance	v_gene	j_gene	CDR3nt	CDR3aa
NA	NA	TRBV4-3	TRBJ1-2	TGCGCCAGCAGCCAAGATGTTATGGTCAGGAGCTATGGCTACACCTTC	CASSQDVMVRSYGYTF
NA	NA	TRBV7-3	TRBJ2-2	TGTGCCAGCAGCTTAACAGGGGTTCAGACCGGGGAGCTGTTTTTT	CASSLTGVQTGELFF
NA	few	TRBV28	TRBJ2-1	TGTGCCAGCAGTTTGGCCTATAACAATGAGCAGTTCTTC	CASSLAYNNEQFF
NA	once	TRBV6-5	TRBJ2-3	TGTGCCAGCAGCCTCCGTGGGTTAGAAACAGATACGCAGTATTTT	CASSLRGLETDTQYF
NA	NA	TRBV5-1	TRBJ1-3	TGCGCCAGCAGCTTGGACCCGACTGGAAACACCATATATTTT	CASSLDPTGNTIYF
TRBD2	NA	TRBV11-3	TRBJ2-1	TGTGCCAGCAGCTTAGACCTCCTAGCGGGGGGGTTGAATGAGCAGTTCTTC	CASSLDLLAGGLNEQFF
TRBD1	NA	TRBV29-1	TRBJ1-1	TGCAGCATCCCGGGACAGGGACTCGCTGAAGCTTTCTTT	CSIPGQGLAEAFF
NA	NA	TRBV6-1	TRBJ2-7	TGTGCCAGCAGTGAAGCAGGACTCAGCTCCTACGAGCAGTACTTC	CASSEAGLSSYEQYF
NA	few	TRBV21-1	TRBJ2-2	TGTGCCAGCAGCAAAGCGCTTTCGGCTAGCGGGGTAGCGGGCGGGGAGCTGTTTTTT	CASSKALSASGVAGGELFF
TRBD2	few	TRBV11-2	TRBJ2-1	TGTGCCAGCAGCTTTGTGGGACTAGAGCAGTTCTTC	CASSFVGLEQFF
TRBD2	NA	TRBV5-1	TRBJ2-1	TGCGCCAGCAGGGGCGGGGGAGACTACAATGAGCAGTTCTTC	CASRGGGDYNEQFF
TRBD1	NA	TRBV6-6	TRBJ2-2	TGTGCCAGCAGTTACCAAGGACAGGGGGGCACCGGGGAGCTGTTTTTT	CASSYQGQGGTGELFF
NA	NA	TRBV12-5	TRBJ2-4	TGTGCTAGTGGTTTGGCCCCAGGTCTCGCCCTAGCCAAAAACATTCAGTACTTC	CASGLAPGLALAKNIQYF
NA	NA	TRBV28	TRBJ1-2	TGTGCCAGCAGTAAGTTTGGGGACTACACCTTC	CASSKFGDYTF
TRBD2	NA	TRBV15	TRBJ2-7	TGTGCCACCAGTAATAAGGTCGGGCGGGGGGCCTACGAGCAGTACTTC	CATSNKVGRGAYEQYF
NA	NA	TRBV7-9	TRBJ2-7	TGTGCCAGCAGATCACAGGGCTACGAGCAGTACTTC	CASRSQGYEQYF
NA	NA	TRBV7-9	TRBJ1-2	TGTGCCAGCAGCTCCCGGGACTTTTCACCCTATGGCTACACCTTC	CASSSRDFSPYGYTF
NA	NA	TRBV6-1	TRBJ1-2	TGTGCCAGCAGCCCAGGCGGAGCCATTGGCTACACCTTC	CASSPGGAIGYTF
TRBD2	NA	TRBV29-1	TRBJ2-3	TGCAGCGTTGAACTAGCGGGACGCACAGATACGCAGTATTTT	CSVELAGRTDTQYF
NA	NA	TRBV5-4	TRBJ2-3	TGTGCCAGCACCATTCCAGACGGCACAGATACGCAGTATTTT	CASTIPDGTDTQYF
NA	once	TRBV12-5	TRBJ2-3	TGTGCTAGTGGTTTGACCTTAGGTTACACAGATACGCAGTATTTT	CASGLTLGYTDTQYF
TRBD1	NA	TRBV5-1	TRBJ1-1	TGCGCCAGCAGCGTGGACAGGGGGAACACTGAAGCTTTCTTT	CASSVDRGNTEAFF
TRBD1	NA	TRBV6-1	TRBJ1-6	TGTGCCAGCAGTGGGCAGGGGGTGTCACCCCTCCACTTT	CASSGQGVSPLHF
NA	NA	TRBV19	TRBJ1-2	TGTGCCAGTAGTGACCCCGCGGCCCGGCGGGGCTACACCTTC	CASSDPAARRGYTF
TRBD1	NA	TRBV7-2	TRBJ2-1	TGTGCCAGCAGCTTAGTTTCTACAGGGGGCAGTGGTGGCAATGAGCAGTTCTTC	CASSLVSTGGSGGNEQFF
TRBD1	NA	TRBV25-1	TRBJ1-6	TGTGCCAGCAGCAGGGACAGGAGCTCCTATAATTCACCCCTCCACTTT	CASSRDRSSYNSPLHF
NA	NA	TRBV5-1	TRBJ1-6	TGCGCCAGCAGCTTTGAAAGGGATTCACCCCTCCACTTT	CASSFERDSPLHF
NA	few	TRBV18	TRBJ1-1	TGTGCCAGCTCAATTACAGGGAACACTGAAGCTTTCTTT	CASSITGNTEAFF
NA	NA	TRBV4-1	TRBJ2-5	TGCGCCAGCAGCCGAATCATTCCGGGACGTTTACAAGAGACCCAGTACTTC	CASSRIIPGRLQETQYF
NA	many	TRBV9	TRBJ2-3	TGTGCCAGCAGCGTAGCTTTTGGTACCACAGATACGCAGTATTTT	CASSVAFGTTDTQYF
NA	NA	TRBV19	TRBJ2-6	TGTGCCAGTAAAAGAGGGGATACCTCTGGGGCCAACGTCCTGACTTTC	CASKRGDTSGANVLTF
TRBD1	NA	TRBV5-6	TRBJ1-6	TGTGCCAGCAGCCGAGGACAGGGCGTTTATAATTCACCCCTCCACTTT	CASSRGQGVYNSPLHF
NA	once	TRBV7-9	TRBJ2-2	TGTGCCAGCAGCCCGCCCGCCGGAGGCACCGGGGAGCTGTTTTTT	CASSPPAGGTGELFF
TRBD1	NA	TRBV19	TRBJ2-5	TGTGCCAGTAGCCGGACAGGGGAAGGGACCCAGTACTTC	CASSRTGEGTQYF
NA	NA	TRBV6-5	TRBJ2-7	TGTGCCAGCAGTTACTCTAGACAAACCTCCTACGAGCAGTACTTC	CASSYSRQTSYEQYF
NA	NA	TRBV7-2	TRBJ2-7	TGTGCCAGCAGTTCCGGAGCCATCTACGAGCAGTACTTC	CASSSGAIYEQYF